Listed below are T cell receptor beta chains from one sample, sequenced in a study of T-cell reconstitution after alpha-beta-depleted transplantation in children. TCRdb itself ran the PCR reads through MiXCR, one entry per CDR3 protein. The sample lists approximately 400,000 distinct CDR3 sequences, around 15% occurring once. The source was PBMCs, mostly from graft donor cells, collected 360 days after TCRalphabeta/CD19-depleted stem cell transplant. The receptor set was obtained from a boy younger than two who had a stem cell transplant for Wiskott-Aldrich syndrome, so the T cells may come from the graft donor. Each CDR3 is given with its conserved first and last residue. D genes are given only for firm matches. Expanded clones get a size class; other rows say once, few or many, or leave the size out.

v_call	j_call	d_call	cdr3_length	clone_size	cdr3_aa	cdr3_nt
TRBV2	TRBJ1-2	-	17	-	CASSEWLVTGGGYGYTF	TGTGCCAGCAGTGAATGGCTGGTGACGGGGGGCGGCTATGGCTACACCTTC
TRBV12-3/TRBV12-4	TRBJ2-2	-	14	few	CASSPLKPTGELFF	TGTGCCAGCAGTCCCCTCAAGCCCACCGGGGAGCTGTTTTTT
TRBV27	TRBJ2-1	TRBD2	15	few	CASSKSGRAYNEQFF	TGTGCCAGCTCGAAAAGCGGGAGGGCCTACAATGAGCAGTTCTTC
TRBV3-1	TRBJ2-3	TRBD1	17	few	CASSQEKGALSEDTQYF	TGTGCCAGCAGCCAAGAAAAGGGGGCCCTTTCTGAAGATACGCAGTATTTT
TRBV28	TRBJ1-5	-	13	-	CASSRTPYQPQHF	TGTGCCAGCAGCAGGACACCTTATCAGCCCCAGCATTTT
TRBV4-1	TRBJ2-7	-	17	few	CASSQERGKSFTYEQYF	TGCGCCAGCAGCCAAGAAAGGGGGAAGTCCTTTACCTACGAGCAGTACTTC
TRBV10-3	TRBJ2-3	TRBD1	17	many	CAISESTGNVRTDTQYF	TGTGCCATCAGTGAGTCGACAGGGAATGTCCGCACAGATACGCAGTATTTT
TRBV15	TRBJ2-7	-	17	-	CATSGPARGEDLYEQYF	TGTGCCACCAGCGGACCCGCCCGGGGCGAGGACCTTTACGAGCAGTACTTC
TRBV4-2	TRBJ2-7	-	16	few	CASSQKPSPLGTEQYF	TGTGCCAGCAGCCAAAAACCCAGCCCGCTTGGGACCGAGCAGTACTTC
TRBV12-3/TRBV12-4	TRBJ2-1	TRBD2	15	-	CASSALAAPYNEQFF	TGTGCCAGCAGCGCCCTAGCGGCTCCTTACAATGAGCAGTTCTTC
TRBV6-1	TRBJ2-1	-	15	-	CASSPTPSSYNEQFF	TGTGCCAGCAGTCCGACTCCCAGCTCCTACAATGAGCAGTTCTTC
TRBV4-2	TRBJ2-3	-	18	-	CASSLRRTVREHTDTQYF	TGTGCCAGCAGCCTCCGCAGGACAGTCCGGGAGCACACAGATACGCAGTATTTT
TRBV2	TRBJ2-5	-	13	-	CASRGWFQETQYF	TGTGCCAGCAGGGGGTGGTTTCAAGAGACCCAGTACTTC
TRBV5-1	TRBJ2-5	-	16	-	CASSLYGGAKEETQYF	TGCGCCAGCAGCTTGTATGGGGGCGCTAAGGAAGAGACCCAGTACTTC
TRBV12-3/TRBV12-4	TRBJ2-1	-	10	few	CASSLDGQFF	TGTGCCAGCAGTTTGGACGGGCAGTTCTTC
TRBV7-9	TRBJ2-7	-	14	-	CASSSGMHWDEQYF	TGTGCCAGCAGCTCTGGCATGCACTGGGACGAGCAGTACTTC